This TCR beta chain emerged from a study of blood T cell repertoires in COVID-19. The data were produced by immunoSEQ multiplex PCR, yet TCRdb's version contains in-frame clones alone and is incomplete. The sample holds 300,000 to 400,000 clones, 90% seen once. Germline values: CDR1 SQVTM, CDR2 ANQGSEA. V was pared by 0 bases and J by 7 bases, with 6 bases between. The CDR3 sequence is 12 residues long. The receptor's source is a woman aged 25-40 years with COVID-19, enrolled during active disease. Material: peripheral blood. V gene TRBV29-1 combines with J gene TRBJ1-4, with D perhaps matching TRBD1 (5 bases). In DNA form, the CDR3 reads TGCAGCGTTGAAGACGGGGGTGAAAAACTGTTTTTT. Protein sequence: CSVEDGGEKLFF.